The 17 T cell receptor beta chains listed next were all sequenced from one sample in a study of siplizumab effects on memory and regulatory T cells. Their recognized antigens are unknown. An approximately 6-day coculture at 37°C was performed with the mixed lymphocyte reaction cells. The table came from immunoSEQ multiplex PCR; TCRdb's copy has only in-frame clones and leaves some out. Among over 4,000 clones listed, about 47% were seen once. The sequencing input was CFSE-low (dividing) CD4+ T cells sorted from an allogeneic mixed lymphocyte reaction. The source of these receptors is a human donor in good health; the cells came from an allogeneic mixed lymphocyte reaction. Some clones in this sample may be carry-over from other donors' samples.

CDR3 residues: CASSYSLGGAGELFF. The CDR3 bases are TGTGCCAGCAGTTACTCGCTCGGCGGGGCCGGGGAGCTGTTTTTT. The chain is built from TRBV6-6 and TRBJ2-2, with D maybe TRBD2 (6 bases). V gave up 0 bases and J gave up 6 bases, with 11 bases separating them. The CDR3 runs to 15 residues. Germline V gives CDR1 MNHNY, CDR2 SVGAGI (reference sequence).

The chain carries TRBV6-6 and TRBJ2-5; 11 positions agree with TRBD2. Germline CDR1 MNHNY, CDR2 SVGAGI (reference sequence). After removal of 2 bases from V and 4 bases from J, the junction contained 3 bases not matched to a gene. The CDR3 runs 15 residues. This CDR3 reads CASSYVLAGGETQYF. CDR3 coding DNA: TGTGCCAGCAGTTACGTGCTAGCGGGAGGAGAGACCCAGTACTTC.

The chain carries TRBV7-9 and TRBJ2-7; TRBD2 aligns across 9 bases. J lost 5 bases, V lost 1 base, and 3 bases had no gene match. Germline V gene data show CDR1 as SEHNR and CDR2 as FQNEAQ (reference sequence). The CDR3 totals 14 residues. The CDR3 is CASSLGGGADEQYF. CDR3 DNA sequence: TGTGCCAGCAGCTTAGGCGGGGGGGCCGACGAGCAGTACTTC.

CDR3 in DNA: TGTGCCTGGAACAACGACAGGGTAACCTACAATGAGCAGTTCTTC. Protein sequence: CAWNNDRVTYNEQFF. This chain uses TRBV30 with TRBJ2-1, with 7 bases identical to TRBD1. CDR3 length: 15 residues. From germline, CDR1 is GTSNPN and CDR2 SVGIG (reference sequence). V lost 4 bases and J lost 2; bases outside the gene matches: 8.

This rearrangement joins TRBV7-2 to TRBJ2-5; 8 bases match TRBD1. With V trimmed by 0 bases and J by 9 bases, 15 bases remained unmatched. The germline V gene has CDR1 SGHTA and CDR2 FQGNSA. The CDR3 is 17 amino acids. CDR3 region: CASSLAGTGGNLGAQYF. In DNA, the CDR3 is TGTGCCAGCAGCTTAGCTGGGACAGGAGGTAACCTTGGGGCCCAGTACTTC. Looking up the rest from reference TRBV7-2 and TRBJ2-5 gives the full variable domain: GAGVSQSPSNKVTEKGKDVELRCDPISGHTALYWYRQSLGQGLEFLIYFQGNSAPDKSGLPSDRFSAERTGGSVSTLTIQRTQQEDSAVYLCASSLAGTGGNLGAQYFGPGTRLLVL.

This chain uses TRBV7-9 with TRBJ2-7; D might be TRBD2 (6 bases). Deletions cut 5 bases from V and 0 bases from J, with 17 bases between. CDR1 is SEHNR, CDR2 FQNEAQ, per germline (reference sequence). CDR3 length: 16 residues. CDR3 nucleotides: TGTGCCAGCAGCCCTCTCCCCGGGAGCGGCTCCTACGAGCAGTACTTC. It codes for CASSPLPGSGSYEQYF.

This clone has a single count. This chain uses TRBV6-6 with TRBJ2-7, with a weak D call TRBD2 (5 bases). There are 15 residues in the CDR3. From germline, CDR1 is MNHNY and CDR2 SVGAGI (reference sequence). V was shortened by 0 bases and J by 0 bases, with 9 bases between the two germline ends. In DNA form, the CDR3 reads TGTGCCAGCAGTTACTCGAGAGGGAGCTCCTACGAGCAGTACTTC. Its translation is CASSYSRGSSYEQYF.

This clone has more than one count but fewer than ten. The chain links TRBV18 to TRBJ2-7, with D possibly called TRBD1 or TRBD2 (6 bases each). CDR1 and CDR2 from the germline V gene are KGHSH and LQKENI. V was pared by 1 base and J by 2 bases, with 18 bases between. The CDR3 runs to 17 residues. Written as DNA, the CDR3 is TGTGCCAGCTCACCACGGAATGGGGGGCAGGCACCCTACGAGCAGTACTTC. Translation: CASSPRNGGQAPYEQYF.

The gene calls are TRBV7-2 and TRBJ1-5; no clear D gene. The V gene lost 4 bases and the J gene lost 0 bases, with 7 bases spanning the gap. From germline, CDR1 is SGHTA and CDR2 FQGNSA. This CDR3 region has 14 residues. The CDR3 DNA reads TGTGCCAGCAGCTGGCTTTATAGCAATCAGCCCCAGCATTTT. The encoded protein is CASSWLYSNQPQHF. Combining the CDR3 with reference TRBV7-2 and TRBJ1-5 gives the whole variable domain GAGVSQSPSNKVTEKGKDVELRCDPISGHTALYWYRQSLGQGLEFLIYFQGNSAPDKSGLPSDRFSAERTGGSVSTLTIQRTQQEDSAVYLCASSWLYSNQPQHFGDGTRLSIL.

This chain connects TRBV7-2 to TRBJ2-1, with D possibly matching TRBD2 (6 bases). This CDR3 is 16 amino acids long. Trimming left V 0 bases short and J 3 bases short, with 12 bases between. Germline assignment: CDR1 SGHTA and CDR2 FQGNSA. The CDR3 here is CASSLAGSGFYNEQFF. CDR3 DNA sequence: TGTGCCAGCAGCTTAGCTGGTAGCGGCTTCTACAATGAGCAGTTCTTC.

Here the CDR3 DNA reads TGTGCCAGCAGCGTAGAAGAGCGGTATACGCAGTATTTT. Its protein is CASSVEERYTQYF. The rearrangement uses TRBV9 and TRBJ2-3; tentative D call: TRBD2 (5 bases). CDR1 and CDR2 from the germline V gene are SGDLS and YYNGEE. CDR3 length: 13 amino acids. V lost 0 bases to trimming and J lost 7 bases, with 9 bases between them.

The chain combines TRBV21-1 with TRBJ2-1; the table's D call, TRBD2, has no DNA check behind it. TRBV21-1 is a pseudogene segment. The length of the CDR3 is 16 residues. The CDR3, as DNA: TGTGCCAGCAGCAAACGGTGCCCAAGCTCCTACAATGAGCAGTTCTTC. Translating gives CASSKRCPSSYNEQFF.

The chain is built from TRBV5-1 and TRBJ2-1; D remains ambiguous. V was cut by 0 bases and J by 6 bases, with 10 bases left in between. CDR3 size: 14 residues. Germline CDR1 SGHRS, CDR2 YFSETQ. The CDR3 nucleotides read TGCGCCAGCAGCTTGGGATCTAAGATCAATGAGCAGTTCTTC. It specifies CASSLGSKINEQFF.

The count of this clone is one. The chain couples TRBV29-1 to TRBJ1-1; possibly TRBD1 for D (5 bases). CDR1 and CDR2 from the germline V gene are SQVTM and ANQGSEA. There are 14 residues in the CDR3. The V end was cut by 6 bases, the J end by 0 bases, with 14 bases between. The CDR3 region has the DNA TGCAGCGTCGCCCGGGGCCTTTTGAACACTGAAGCTTTCTTT. Amino acids: CSVARGLLNTEAFF.

This clone was observed once. The V call is TRBV29-1, the J call TRBJ1-1; no reliable D call. This CDR3 region has 11 residues. With 4 bases removed from V and 0 bases from J, the gap between germline ends came to 3 bases. Germline loops: CDR1 SQVTM, CDR2 ANQGSEA. The CDR3 DNA is TGCAGCGTTGGATTGAACACTGAAGCTTTCTTT. Its translation: CSVGLNTEAFF.

The chain recombines TRBV6-5 with TRBJ1-2; D unresolved. V was trimmed by 0 bases and J by 0 bases, leaving 8 bases between them. The CDR3 loop spans 15 amino acids. Looked up from germline, CDR1 is MNHEY and CDR2 is SVGAGI. CDR3 sequence (DNA): TGTGCCAGCAGTTACTCGGAGGTAGCTAACTATGGCTACACCTTC. Its translation is CASSYSEVANYGYTF.

In the case of this clone: This sample also contains other DNA sequences that code for the same CDR3. V gene TRBV7-9 combines with J gene TRBJ1-2; TRBD1 might be the D (6 bases). V was shortened by 3 bases and J by 4 bases, with 18 bases between the two germline ends. Germline V gene data show CDR1 as SEHNR and CDR2 as FQNEAQ (reference sequence). The CDR3 totals 16 residues. CDR3: CASSFSRGGHGYGYTF. CDR3 sequence (DNA): TGTGCCAGCAGCTTTAGTCGGGGGGGGCACGGCTATGGCTACACCTTC.